A selection of T cell receptor beta chains follows, all from one sample in a study of cytomegalovirus exposure and HLA in healthy donors. Here immunoSEQ multiplex PCR was the method, and the copy in TCRdb shows in-frame clones only, minus some. The sample yields 140,000 to 150,000 clones, roughly 79% seen once. Sequenced material: PBMCs. These receptors were collected from a woman aged 40-49 years in good health and CMV-seropositive. Both conserved end residues are part of each CDR3. The order of the fields is CDR3 length, D gene, J gene, V gene, clone size, CDR3 DNA, CDR3 protein. The D gene is left open where the match is weak. A clone size is listed for some rows: how often the clone was seen (once, few, many), or a class if it is expanded.

12 - TRBJ1-1 TRBV2 - TGTGCCAGCAGTCAGGGGACCACTGAAGCTTTCTTT CASSQGTTEAFF
14 TRBD1 TRBJ1-1 TRBV6-6 - TGTGCCAGCAGTTACCACAGGGGGAACACTGAAGCTTTCTTT CASSYHRGNTEAFF
11 - TRBJ1-1 TRBV29-1 - TGCAGCGTTGAAATTGGCAGGGGAGCTTTCTTT CSVEIGRGAFF
15 - TRBJ1-6 TRBV27 - TGTGCCAGCAGTTTTTTGGGGGCGCTTGATTCACCCCTCCACTTT CASSFLGALDSPLHF
15 TRBD2 TRBJ2-3 TRBV9 - TGTGCCAGCTCTCGTAGCGGGGGGGCTGGAGATACGCAGTATTTT CASSRSGGAGDTQYF
14 TRBD2 TRBJ2-7 TRBV5-1 - TGCGCCAGCAGCTTGGGGCAGGGAGGGTACGAGCAGTACTTC CASSLGQGGYEQYF
18 TRBD2 TRBJ2-2 TRBV4-1 - TGCGCCAGCAGCGAAGAACCCCCAGGGACTAGCAACACCGGGGAGCTGTTTTTT CASSEEPPGTSNTGELFF
14 - TRBJ2-7 TRBV10-3 - TGTGCCATCCGAACCGGCAGTGGGGCTGACGAGCAGTACTTC CAIRTGSGADEQYF
15 TRBD2 TRBJ2-3 TRBV30 - TGTGCCTGGATTTTAAGCGGGGGCCGCACAGATACGCAGTATTTT CAWILSGGRTDTQYF
12 - TRBJ2-5 TRBV15 - TGTGCCACCAGCAATTTAGAGGAGACCCAGTACTTC CATSNLEETQYF
15 - TRBJ2-7 TRBV6-1 - TGTGCCAGCAGTAAGGGAACAGGGAGTTTATACGAGCAGTACTTC CASSKGTGSLYEQYF
14 - TRBJ1-1 TRBV25-1 - TGTGCCAGCAGTGAAGCGGTAAGGGGGACTGAAGCTTTCTTT CASSEAVRGTEAFF
16 - TRBJ1-3 TRBV4-1 - TGCGCCAGCAGGGCCACGACGGGGGGGCGAGGAAACACCATATATTTT CASRATTGGRGNTIYF
13 - TRBJ1-1 TRBV7-9 - TGTGCCAGCAGCTTACGCAGGGTCTCTGAAGCTTTCTTT CASSLRRVSEAFF
14 - TRBJ1-1 TRBV6-6 - TGTGCCAGCAGTTACCGGGAGTCGGGGACTGAAGCTTTCTTT CASSYRESGTEAFF
12 - TRBJ1-2 TRBV2 - TGTGCCAGCACCTCCCTGAACTATGGCTACACCTTC CASTSLNYGYTF
13 TRBD1 TRBJ1-2 TRBV6-5 once TGTGCCAGCAGTGACAGGGGGCTCTTTGGCTACACCTTC CASSDRGLFGYTF
12 - TRBJ1-2 TRBV30 - TGTGCCTGGAAAAAGAGAAACTATGGCTACACCTTC CAWKKRNYGYTF
19 TRBD2 TRBJ2-1 TRBV2 - TGTGCCAGCAGTGAAGCCCCTGTTTTGGCGGGGGGGAAAAAGAATGAGCAGTTCTTC CASSEAPVLAGGKKNEQFF
14 TRBD2 TRBJ2-7 TRBV6-1 - TGTGCCAGCGATCCGGGGGGAGGTTCCTACGAGCAGTACTTC CASDPGGGSYEQYF
15 - TRBJ1-1 TRBV5-4 - TGTGCCAGCAGCTTCGGGGCGGGGGGGAACACTGAAGCTTTCTTT CASSFGAGGNTEAFF
13 - TRBJ1-1 TRBV6-5 - TGTGCCAGCAGTCCACCCCCGGGGAACAAAGCTTTCTTT CASSPPPGNKAFF
14 - TRBJ1-1 TRBV7-9 once TGTGCCAGCAGTAGACTCCGGGAGGACACTGAAGCTTTCTTT CASSRLREDTEAFF
16 - TRBJ2-2 TRBV12-5 - TGTGCTAGTGGTCTACAGGGTTCAGGGAACACCGGGGAGCTGTTTTTT CASGLQGSGNTGELFF
15 TRBD1 TRBJ1-1 TRBV4-1 once TGCGCCAGCAGCACCCGACAGGGACTGGGCACTGAAGCTTTCTTT CASSTRQGLGTEAFF
12 - TRBJ1-2 TRBV6-5 - TGTGCCAGTGGACAGAGCACCTATGGCTACACCTTC CASGQSTYGYTF
15 - TRBJ2-7 TRBV27 - TGTGCCACCCCCAAAGACAGCTCCCGTACCTACGAGCAGTACTTC CATPKDSSRTYEQYF
15 TRBD1 TRBJ1-1 TRBV2 - TGTGCCAGCAGGGACAGGGGGCTCGGTAGCACTGAAGCTTTCTTT CASRDRGLGSTEAFF
17 TRBD2 TRBJ2-2 TRBV6-1 - TGTGCCAGCAGTGTGTTGGGCGGGGGTTTATTTACCGGGGAGCTGTTTTTT CASSVLGGGLFTGELFF
14 - TRBJ1-2 TRBV2 few TGTGCCAGCAGTGCGGAGGGAGGAACGGGCGGCTACACCTTC CASSAEGGTGGYTF
16 - TRBJ1-5 TRBV21-1 few TGTGCCAGCAGCAAAGGACAGTGTGATAGCAATCAGCCCCAGCATTTT CASSKGQCDSNQPQHF
11 - TRBJ1-1 TRBV20-1 - TGCAGTGCTATTAAAACGGCTGAAGCTTTCTTT CSAIKTAEAFF
14 TRBD1 TRBJ1-2 TRBV5-1 - TGCGCCAGCAGCCCGGAACAGGGGAGGAATGGCTACACCTTC CASSPEQGRNGYTF
16 TRBD1 TRBJ2-7 TRBV18 - TGTGCCAGCTCTCCGAAGAGCCAGGGGGCTCCCTACGAGCAGTACTTC CASSPKSQGAPYEQYF
11 - TRBJ2-7 TRBV18 few TGTGCCAGCTCACCTAACTACGAGCAGTACTTC CASSPNYEQYF
15 - TRBJ2-7 TRBV18 - TGTGCCAGCTCACGTAGCGGAGTCTCCTCCTACGAGCAGTACTTC CASSRSGVSSYEQYF
15 TRBD2 TRBJ2-5 TRBV9 - TGTGCCAGCAGCGTAGTCGGGCTAGCGGGGGAGACCCAGTACTTC CASSVVGLAGETQYF
13 - TRBJ1-2 TRBV5-6 - TGTGCCAGCAGCTTGCCTGGGGCCTATGGCTACACCTTC CASSLPGAYGYTF